One sample yielded the 13 T cell receptor beta chains listed below, sequenced in a study of response to subunit inactivated influenza vaccine. TCRdb fed the RT-PCR reads into MiXCR, producing one record per CDR3 protein. The sample comprises roughly 650,000 distinct CDR3 sequences, about 14% of which are singletons, and roughly 7.2% rests with the top ten. The specimen was PBMCs from blood, collected 14 to 15 days before vaccination. Every receptor here comes from a man aged 50 to 59 who received an inactivated influenza vaccine.

In this sample, this clonotype is medium-sized. CDR3 nucleotide sequence: TGTGCCAGCAGTTCTCGCCCACGATTTCAGTCTGAGACGAAGAGCTCCTACGAGCAGTACTTC. It yields the protein CASSSRPRFQSETKSSYEQYF. V usage is TRBV6-2 or TRBV6-3 and J usage is TRBJ2-7, with D hard to call. The V gene lost 4 bases and the J gene lost 0 bases, with 31 bases spanning the gap. The CDR3 loop spans 21 amino acids. Germline V lookup: CDR1 MNHEY, CDR2 SVGEGT.

The chain recombines TRBV7-8 with TRBJ2-7; D is possibly TRBD1 (6 bases). Germline V gene data show CDR1 as SGHVS and CDR2 as FQNEAQ. The CDR3 runs to 15 residues. V dropped 4 bases and J dropped 0 bases, with 13 bases sitting between them. This CDR3 is CASSSTGTHSYEQYF. The CDR3 region has the DNA TGTGCCAGCAGCTCCACCGGGACACACTCCTACGAGCAGTACTTC.

The rearrangement links TRBV4-3 to TRBJ2-4; D is ambiguous. Germline CDR1 reads LGHNA; CDR2 reads YSLEER. The CDR3 is made up of 14 amino acids. V lost 4 bases, J lost 3 bases, and 10 bases lay in between. CDR3 residues: CASSRGDGKNIQYF. DNA for the CDR3: TGCGCCAGCAGCCGGGGTGATGGCAAAAACATTCAGTACTTC.

The CDR3 sequence: CATSRAGTSGGDTQYF. In DNA form, the CDR3 reads TGTGCCACCAGCAGAGCCGGGACTAGCGGAGGAGATACGCAGTATTTT. The rearrangement uses TRBV15 and TRBJ2-3; 11 bases fit TRBD2. The CDR3 runs to 16 residues. From germline, CDR1 is LNHNV and CDR2 YYDKDF (reference sequence). V dropped 1 base and J dropped 5; count of bases not matched to a gene: 5.

The chain uses TRBV7-8 and TRBJ2-3; 11 positions match TRBD2. The CDR3 has 18 residues. Germline CDR1 and CDR2: SGHVS and FQNEAQ. V gave up 2 bases and J gave up 2 bases; unmatched junction bases: 9. In DNA form, the CDR3 reads TGTGCCAGCAGCTTACGGGGACTAGCGGAGGGCCTCACAGATACGCAGTATTTT. As protein: CASSLRGLAEGLTDTQYF.

The chain links TRBV6-2 or TRBV6-3 to TRBJ2-3, with D possibly matching TRBD2 (6 bases). The V gene lost 2 bases and the J gene lost 2 bases, with 11 bases spanning the gap. Germline V gene sequence: CDR1 MNHEY, CDR2 SVGEGT. The CDR3 is 15 residues long. CDR3 region: CASSYVGGNTDTQYF. CDR3 bases: TGTGCCAGCAGTTACGTTGGCGGGAACACAGATACGCAGTATTTT.

As regards this clonotype: Just one base apart from a much larger clone, this may be a read error. V and J are TRBV4-1 and TRBJ2-1, with TRBD1 matching 7 bases. J was trimmed by 12 bases and V by 5 bases; bases with no gene match: 13. Germline V lookup: CDR1 MGHRA, CDR2 YSYEKL. This CDR3 contains 14 residues. CDR3 in amino acids: CASSKRQGMDVQFF. CDR3 DNA sequence: TGCGCCAGCAGCAAGAGACAGGGTATGGATGTGCAGTTCTTC.

This clonotype was recorded a few times. CDR3 loop: CASSQVRGRQPQHF. The DNA of the CDR3 is TGTGCCAGCAGCCAAGTTCGGGGTCGTCAGCCCCAGCATTTT. The J gene is TRBJ1-5, the V gene TRBV3-1; unclear D gene. Germline assignment: CDR1 LGHDT and CDR2 YNNKEL (reference sequence). The CDR3 runs 14 residues. V was pared by 1 base and J by 6 bases, with 10 bases between.

This clonotype appeared a few times. V usage is TRBV7-2 and J usage is TRBJ2-1; D is unresolved. CDR1 is SGHTA and CDR2 is FQGNSA in the germline V gene. V lost 9 bases and J lost 9, with 12 bases in between. The CDR3 has 11 residues. The CDR3 reads CASHTMGEQFF. DNA for the CDR3: TGTGCCAGTCATACGATGGGTGAGCAGTTCTTC.

The chain has TRBV6-2 or TRBV6-3 and TRBJ1-1; no clear D gene. Germline loops: CDR1 MNHEY, CDR2 SVGEGT. Deletions cut 2 bases from V and 1 base from J, with 11 bases between. This CDR3 is built from 15 residues. The CDR3: CASSYVWARNTEAFF. CDR3 bases: TGTGCCAGCAGTTACGTTTGGGCGAGGAACACTGAAGCTTTCTTT.

This clonotype was detected only a few times. The rearrangement uses TRBV7-2 and TRBJ2-7; D is unclear. CDR3 length: 15 amino acids. Germline V gene lookup returns CDR1 SGHTA and CDR2 FQGNSA. Trimming left V 5 bases short and J 1 base short, with 15 bases between. The DNA for the CDR3 is TGTGCCAGCAGCAGCGACTCGATCCCTTCCTACGAGCAGTACTTC. Amino acids: CASSSDSIPSYEQYF.

This clonotype has just a few counts. V and J are TRBV27 and TRBJ2-5; 8 bases are shared with TRBD1. The CDR3 runs 15 residues. Germline trimming cut 5 bases from V and 2 bases from J; bases unmatched to any gene: 7. CDR1 and CDR2 (germline): MNHEY, SMNVEV (reference sequence). CDR3 loop: CASSIGTGFQETQYF. The CDR3 DNA follows: TGTGCCAGCAGTATCGGGACAGGCTTTCAAGAGACCCAGTACTTC.

The CDR3 region has the DNA TGCAGCGTTGAAGAAGGGACAGGGGGCACTGAAGCTTTCTTT. Its translation: CSVEEGTGGTEAFF. J is TRBJ1-1 and V is TRBV29-1, with 11 bases matching TRBD1. The germline V gene has CDR1 SQVTM and CDR2 ANQGSEA. V dropped 0 bases and J dropped 4; count of bases not matched to a gene: 1. This CDR3 is 14 amino acids long.